The clone carrying this T cell receptor (beta chain) was seen a handful of times. This record belongs to a study of T cells of healthy individuals. Trimming removed 2 bases from V and 2 bases from J, with 9 bases in between. The V gene's germline CDR1 is LGHNA and CDR2 YSLEER. The CDR3 consists of 14 residues. Via MiXCR, TCRdb re-called the 5' RACE reads, giving one row per CDR3 protein. Of some 100,000 distinct CDR3 sequences listed, around 17% are singletons. The chain uses TRBV4-3 and TRBJ1-1; D gene ambiguous. This receptor was identified in a human donor in good health. The CDR3 DNA reads as TGCGCCAGCAGCCAATTGGAGGGAAACACTGAAGCTTTCTTT. The encoded protein is CASSQLEGNTEAFF.